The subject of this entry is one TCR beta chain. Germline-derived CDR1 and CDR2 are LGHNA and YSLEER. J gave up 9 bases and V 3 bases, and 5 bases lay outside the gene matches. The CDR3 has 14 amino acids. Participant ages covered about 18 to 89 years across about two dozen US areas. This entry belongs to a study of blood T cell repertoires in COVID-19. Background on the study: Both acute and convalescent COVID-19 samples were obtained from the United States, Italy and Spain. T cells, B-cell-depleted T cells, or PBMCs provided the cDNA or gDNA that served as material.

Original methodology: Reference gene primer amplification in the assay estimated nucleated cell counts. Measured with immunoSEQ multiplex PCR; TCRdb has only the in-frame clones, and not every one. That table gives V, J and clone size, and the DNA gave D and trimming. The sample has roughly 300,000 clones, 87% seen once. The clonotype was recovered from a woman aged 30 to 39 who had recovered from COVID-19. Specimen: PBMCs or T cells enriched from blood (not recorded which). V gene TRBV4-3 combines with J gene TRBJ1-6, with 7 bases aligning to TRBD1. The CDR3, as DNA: TGCGCCAGCAGCCAGGCAGGGGGAAGTTCACCCCTCCACTTT. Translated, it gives CASSQAGGSSPLHF.